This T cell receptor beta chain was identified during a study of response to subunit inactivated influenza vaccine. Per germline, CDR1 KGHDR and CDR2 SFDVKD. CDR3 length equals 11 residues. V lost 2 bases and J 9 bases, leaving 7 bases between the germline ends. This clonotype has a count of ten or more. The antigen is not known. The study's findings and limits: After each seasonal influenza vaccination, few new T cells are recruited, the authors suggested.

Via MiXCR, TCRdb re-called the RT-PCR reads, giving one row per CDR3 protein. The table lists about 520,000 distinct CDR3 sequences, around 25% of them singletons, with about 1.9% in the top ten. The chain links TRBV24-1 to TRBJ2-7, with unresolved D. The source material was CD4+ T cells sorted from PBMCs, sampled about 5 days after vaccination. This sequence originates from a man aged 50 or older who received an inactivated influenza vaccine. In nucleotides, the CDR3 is TGTGCCACCAGTGATTCTAGTGGGCAGTACTTC. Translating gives CATSDSSGQYF.